This T cell receptor beta chain was captured in a study of cytomegalovirus exposure and HLA in healthy donors. This CDR3 has 13 amino acids. Germline lookup yields CDR1 SGHAT and CDR2 FQNNGV. Trimming stripped 3 bases from V and 3 bases from J, with 9 bases between. The PCR employed 60 Vbeta primers together with 13 Jbeta primers. The method was immunoSEQ multiplex PCR; TCRdb's version includes in-frame clones alone and lacks a portion of them. The sample consists of roughly 180,000 clones, around four fifths of them appearing once. The specimen was PBMCs. The chain joins TRBV11-2 to TRBJ2-7, with D possibly being TRBD1 (5 bases). This clonotype was sampled from a man younger than 30 in good health and CMV-seronegative. In nucleotides, the CDR3 is TGTGCCAGCAGCTTCGACAGCGTCTACGAGCAGTACTTC. This translates into CASSFDSVYEQYF.